A single T cell receptor beta chain is shown here with its context. These data come from a study of monozygotic twins with inflammatory bowel disease. TCRdb derives one entry per CDR3 protein from the 5' RACE reads, leaving out DNA. In total, the table holds over 120,000 distinct CDR3 sequences. The germline V gene has CDR1 MNHEY and CDR2 SMNVEV (reference sequence). The CDR3 loop spans 12 amino acids. The clonotype comes from a human donor with ulcerative colitis or Crohn's disease, or a healthy co-twin of an affected twin (not recorded which). The rearrangement uses TRBV27 and TRBJ2-1. Sequencing input: blood. Here the CDR3 reads CASSRVRNEQFF.